Below, 10 T cell receptor beta chains from the same sample are listed, as sequenced in a study of cytomegalovirus exposure and HLA in healthy donors. PCR used 60 Vbeta primers and 13 Jbeta primers. Measured with immunoSEQ multiplex PCR; TCRdb has only the in-frame clones, and not every one. Of around 100,000 clones listed, approximately 85% are singletons. The specimen sequenced was PBMCs. These receptors all come from a man aged 30-40 years in good health and CMV-seronegative.

The rearrangement joins TRBV2 to TRBJ2-1; the D is unclear. CDR1 and CDR2 (germline): SNHLY, FYNNEI. Trimming removed 7 bases from V and 1 base from J, with 11 bases in between. This CDR3 has 14 residues. The DNA for the CDR3 is TGTGCCAGCAAAGAAGCCCCATCCTACAATGAGCAGTTCTTC. Its protein is CASKEAPSYNEQFF.

This clone was seen only once. The V call is TRBV5-4, the J call TRBJ2-7, with TRBD2 matching 8 bases. There are 17 residues in the CDR3. V lost 4 bases to trimming and J lost 3 bases; unmatched junction nucleotides: 15. Germline V gene lookup returns CDR1 SGHNT and CDR2 YYREEE (reference sequence). As DNA, the CDR3 is TGTGCCAGCAGCCTTGGGACTAGAGGGGTATTGAACTACGAGCAGTACTTC. This sequence encodes CASSLGTRGVLNYEQYF.

This chain uses TRBV7-8 with TRBJ1-1; D unresolved. V was cut by 5 bases and J by 4 bases, with 8 bases left in between. The CDR3 has 12 amino acids. The germline V gene encodes CDR1 SGHVS and CDR2 FQNEAQ. CDR3 loop: CASSRVSTEAFF. The DNA for the CDR3 is TGTGCCAGCAGCCGTGTCTCCACTGAAGCTTTCTTT.

The V and J genes are TRBV19 and TRBJ1-5, with 8 bases identical to TRBD1. The CDR3 is made up of 13 amino acids. In germline, CDR1 is LNHDA, CDR2 SQIVND (reference sequence). The ends lost 8 bases at V and 7 bases at J; junction bases unmatched: 7. CDR3 loop: CASAGGSWQPQHF. The CDR3, as DNA: TGTGCCAGTGCAGGGGGCTCATGGCAGCCCCAGCATTTT.

This chain joins TRBV5-1 and TRBJ1-3; D gene ambiguous. The V end lost 4 bases, the J end lost 2 bases, and 16 bases lay between the germline ends. Germline V lookup: CDR1 SGHRS, CDR2 YFSETQ. The CDR3 length is 16 residues. CDR3 bases: TGCGCCAGCAGCGGAGGGCCTTCGGGGACTGGAAACACCATATATTTT. Amino acids: CASSGGPSGTGNTIYF.

The chain joins TRBV5-8 to TRBJ2-7; 8 bases match TRBD1. There are 12 residues in the CDR3. Germline lookup yields CDR1 SGHTS and CDR2 YDEGEE. Unmatched junction bases numbered 1, after V lost 3 bases and J lost 5 bases. In DNA, the CDR3 is TGTGCCAGCAGCTGGACAGGGAACGAGCAGTACTTC. Translated, it gives CASSWTGNEQYF.

This rearrangement joins TRBV25-1 to TRBJ2-3; maybe TRBD1 (6 bases). V gave up 5 bases and J gave up 4 bases, with 13 bases separating them. Germline V gene sequence: CDR1 MGHDK, CDR2 SYGVNS. The CDR3 loop spans 14 amino acids. The DNA for the CDR3 is TGTGCCAGCAGTCGCAGGGGCGACGCAGATACGCAGTATTTT. The encoded protein is CASSRRGDADTQYF.

The chain has TRBV7-2 and TRBJ1-4; TRBD1 agrees at 7 bases. This CDR3 is 15 amino acids long. In germline, CDR1 is SGHTA, CDR2 FQGNSA. Trimming took 5 bases from V and 5 from J; bases not matched to a gene: 8. The CDR3 spells CASSAPGGTNEKLFF. The CDR3 DNA follows: TGTGCCAGCAGCGCCCCAGGGGGGACGAATGAAAAACTGTTTTTT.

The chain combines TRBV19 with TRBJ1-3, with D perhaps matching TRBD1 (6 bases). This CDR3 is 14 amino acids long. Germline lookup yields CDR1 LNHDA and CDR2 SQIVND (reference sequence). The ends were cut back, 7 bases at V and 0 bases at J, with 10 bases in the middle. Here the CDR3 reads CASTATGSGNTIYF. The CDR3 DNA reads as TGTGCCAGTACCGCGACAGGCTCTGGAAACACCATATATTTT.

The rearrangement joins TRBV27 to TRBJ2-2; 7 bases map to TRBD2. The CDR3 length is 15 residues. V was clipped by 6 bases and J by 1 base; unmatched bases: 5. CDR1 is MNHEY and CDR2 is SMNVEV in the germline V gene (reference sequence). DNA for the CDR3: TGTGCCAGCAGATCGGGGACTATGAACACCGGGGAGCTGTTTTTT. This sequence encodes CASRSGTMNTGELFF.